These T cell receptor beta chains were read from a single sample in a study of OX40 agonist ivuxolimab in advanced cancers. Sequenced by immunoSEQ multiplex PCR; TCRdb stores in-frame clones only, minus some. The profile shows 53,000 or so clones, 87% of them singletons. The sample here was CD4+ or CD8+ T cells sorted from blood, taken in a trial of the OX40 agonist ivuxolimab. These receptors were obtained from an adult with an advanced solid tumor such as melanoma, head and neck, liver or kidney cancer. CDR3s include the opening cysteine and the closing phenylalanine or tryptophan. The D gene is left open where the match is weak.

cdr3_length d_call j_call v_call cdr3_aa cdr3_nt
13 . TRBJ1-1 TRBV7-2 CASSLPQHTEAFF TGTGCCAGCAGCTTACCACAGCACACTGAAGCTTTCTTT
15 . TRBJ1-5 TRBV6-1 CASSLNSPSNQPQHF TGTGCCAGCAGTTTAAACAGTCCTAGCAATCAGCCCCAGCATTTT
13 . TRBJ1-4 TRBV5-6 CASRTLGGEKLFF TGTGCCAGCAGGACCTTGGGGGGTGAAAAACTGTTTTTT
11 . TRBJ1-5 TRBV20-1 CSAGTYQPQHF TGCAGTGCAGGGACCTATCAGCCCCAGCATTTT
15 . TRBJ1-2 TRBV5-4 CASSAPRGGGYGYTF TGTGCCAGCAGCGCACCTAGGGGGGGCGGCTATGGCTACACCTTC
15 . TRBJ2-7 TRBV7-9 CASSFGQLHPYEQYF TGTGCCAGCAGCTTTGGACAGCTACATCCCTACGAGCAGTACTTC
16 . TRBJ2-4 TRBV4-1 CASSPLERVTRGIQYF TGCGCCAGCAGCCCCCTGGAGAGGGTGACGCGAGGGATTCAGTACTTC
16 . TRBJ2-3 TRBV5-1 CASSLAGWLSTDTQYF TGCGCCAGCAGCTTGGCAGGGTGGTTATCCACAGATACGCAGTATTTT
18 TRBD2 TRBJ2-3 TRBV11-1 CASSLVATSAPGTDTQYF TGTGCCAGCAGCTTAGTGGCGACTAGCGCCCCCGGCACAGATACGCAGTATTTT
17 TRBD2 TRBJ2-5 TRBV11-2 CASRLGFTSGPQETQYF TGTGCCAGCAGATTAGGGTTCACTAGCGGACCCCAAGAGACCCAGTACTTC